This T cell receptor (beta chain) was identified in a study of blood T cell repertoires in COVID-19 (dated by TCRdb to about 2020). As for the study more broadly: Samples from collaborators originated in the United States, Italy and Spain and spanned both the acute and convalescent phases of COVID-19. Where HLA class I and class II types were available, the types were taken from metadata supplied by the sample provider, not from assay-based typing. Sample metadata almost always included a de-identified subject ID, COVID-19 status, age in years and sex. The prospective study material was composed of cDNA or gDNA derived from T cells, B-cell-depleted T cells, or PBMCs. Samples were obtained from the ongoing ImmuneRACE study (first 160 participants) and from 1,200 or so subjects provided by 6 global collaborators. Subjects who had been exposed to COVID-19, were actively infected with it, or had recovered from it provided the deeply sampled blood TCRbeta repertoires that made up the dataset. The repertoires were made available in a free public database intended to serve as a resource for research on the immune response to SARS-CoV-2. The investigation overall reported the following: Clinical and demographic metadata were provided uncurated, with the amount varying by source and participant.

Whole blood was collected in K2EDTA tubes by collaborating institutions according to the institutions' own protocols. For TCRbeta analysis, collaborators shipped samples as frozen whole blood, isolated PBMCs, or DNA extracted from either of those sample types. The immunoSEQ Assay, a bias-controlled multiplex PCR, was used to amplify TCRbeta CDR3 regions from genomic DNA. From the authors' description of their analysis: The number of nucleated cells in each sample was estimated by amplification of reference gene primers within the assay. Sequence reads were collapsed and filtered to measure the absolute abundance of every unique TCRbeta CDR3 rearrangement. For each sample, productive Simpson clonality was calculated by taking the square root of Simpson's diversity index across productive rearrangements. The source is immuneACCESS, and TCRdb retained only in-frame sequences with V and J called. Part of the clones is not carried over; for the studies checked, unresolved V genes explain less than half of this, and the remainder is unexplained. For V, J and clone size, that table is used; D and trimming come from the DNA. This sample is represented by around 21,000 clones; roughly 89% of them were singletons. The leading ten clones occupy less than 7.5% of the sample.

Details on this clone: The antigen this receptor binds is unknown. No much larger clone is present one base from it, and per-base qualities are unavailable.

CDR3 length: 14 amino acids, cysteine to phenylalanine. The read is trimmed to its CDR3 DNA, 42 bases read in frame from base 1. The CDR1 and CDR2 encoded by the germline V gene are SGDLS and YYNGEE. The V end loses 4 bases and the J end loses 6 bases, and a stretch of 11 bases separates them. The sample taken for sequencing was peripheral blood. The chain is encoded by TRBV9 joined to TRBJ1-6; 5 matching bases give a weak D call of TRBD1. This receptor was identified in an elderly woman with active COVID-19. The DNA is TGTGCCAGCAGCCCGCTAGGGGCTAATTCACCCCTCCACTTT. The resulting protein is CASSPLGANSPLHF.